What follows are 24 T cell receptor beta chains derived from one specimen sequenced in a study of CD8 T cells in Susac syndrome. Reverse transcription of roughly 0.45 to 1 ug RNA used random hexamers. TCRdb itself ran the immunoSEQ multiplex PCR reads through MiXCR, one entry per CDR3 protein. The table records about 180,000 distinct CDR3 sequences, just under 95% of them present only once. Sample: CD4+ T cells from PBMCs. Every receptor here comes from a human donor with Susac syndrome.

This rearrangement joins TRBV5-1 to TRBJ2-7; 9 nucleotides align to TRBD1. The V gene end was trimmed by 4 bases and the J gene end by 1 base; junction bases not matched to a gene: 6. CDR1 and CDR2 (germline): SGHRS, YFSETQ. The CDR3 is 15 residues long. CDR3 residues: CASSPGQGFSYEQYF. The CDR3 DNA reads TGCGCCAGCAGCCCAGGACAGGGGTTTTCCTACGAGCAGTACTTC.

The gene calls are TRBV7-9 and TRBJ1-2, with D uncertain. Germline lookup yields CDR1 SEHNR and CDR2 FQNEAQ (reference sequence). Trimming shortened V by 11 bases and J by 0 bases, and 13 bases separated the two germline ends. The CDR3 is 13 amino acids. CDR3 sequence: CAVLSYSNYGYTF. CDR3 in DNA: TGTGCCGTCCTCTCGTATTCTAACTATGGCTACACCTTC.

The chain carries TRBV4-2 and TRBJ2-7; D is uncertain. The germline V gene has CDR1 LGHNA and CDR2 YNFKEQ. This CDR3 region has 14 residues. Trimming pared 0 bases from V and 0 bases from J, leaving 6 bases between. The CDR3 DNA is TGTGCCAGCAGCCAAGACGGCAACTCCTACGAGCAGTACTTC. Translating it yields CASSQDGNSYEQYF.

The chain joins TRBV20-1 to TRBJ2-1, with D unresolved. Germline-derived CDR1 and CDR2 are DFQATT and SNEGSKA (reference sequence). With 7 bases removed from V and 8 bases from J, the gap between germline ends came to 12 bases. This CDR3 is built from 11 residues. In nucleotides, the CDR3 is TGCAGTGGATGGTCTAGGGATGAGCAGTTCTTC. Its protein product is CSGWSRDEQFF.

The chain combines TRBV4-1 with TRBJ1-6, with unresolved D. Trimming took off 1 base at V and 10 bases at J, with 8 bases between the two ends. The V gene's germline CDR1 is MGHRA and CDR2 YSYEKL. This CDR3 spans 13 amino acids. CDR3 residues: CASSQVNRSPLHF. DNA of the CDR3: TGCGCCAGCAGCCAAGTTAACCGATCACCCCTCCACTTT.

This chain joins TRBV9 and TRBJ1-5; the D gene is possibly TRBD1 (5 bases). V was pared by 2 bases and J by 0 bases, with 9 bases between. CDR3 size: 15 residues. Germline CDR1 reads SGDLS; CDR2 reads YYNGEE. CDR3 DNA sequence: TGTGCCAGCAGCGTCCAGGGCCTTAGCAATCAGCCCCAGCATTTT. Protein: CASSVQGLSNQPQHF.

The rearrangement joins TRBV7-9 to TRBJ1-1; no clear D. Trimming left V 7 bases short and J 6 bases short, with 12 bases between. This CDR3 region has 12 residues. CDR1 is SEHNR, CDR2 FQNEAQ, per germline (reference sequence). The CDR3 DNA reads TGTGCCAGCAAACGGGCTAACTCTGAAGCTTTCTTT. Translating it yields CASKRANSEAFF.

Written as DNA, the CDR3 is TGTGCCAGCAGTTCCGCGGGGCACCGATCTTACCGCGGCTATCCAGAGACCCAGTACTTC. Its protein is CASSSAGHRSYRGYPETQYF. This chain connects TRBV28 to TRBJ2-5; TRBD2 might be the D (6 bases). Germline V gene data show CDR1 as MDHEN and CDR2 as SYDVKM. Trimming stripped 4 bases from V and 4 bases from J, with 31 bases between. This CDR3 has 20 residues.

The chain links TRBV2 to TRBJ2-3, with 12 bases matching TRBD1. This CDR3 spans 18 amino acids. The germline V gene encodes CDR1 SNHLY and CDR2 FYNNEI. The trim removed 4 bases at V and 1 base at J, leaving 9 bases unmatched. The CDR3 loop is CASSGGTGGLPGTDTQYF. The DNA of the CDR3 is TGTGCCAGCAGTGGGGGGACAGGGGGCCTTCCTGGCACAGATACGCAGTATTTT.

The V and J genes are TRBV5-1 and TRBJ2-7; D is tentatively TRBD1 or TRBD2 (5 bases each). Germline values: CDR1 SGHRS, CDR2 YFSETQ. V shed 3 bases and J shed 2 bases, with 12 bases lying between them. There are 14 residues in the CDR3. The DNA of the CDR3 is TGCGCCAGCAGCTCCGGGACCGAAGCCTACGAGCAGTACTTC. It encodes CASSSGTEAYEQYF.

The gene calls are TRBV19 and TRBJ2-1, with TRBD2 matching 10 bases. CDR1 is LNHDA and CDR2 is SQIVND in the germline V gene (reference sequence). J was trimmed by 5 bases and V by 3 bases; bases with no gene match: 10. CDR3 length: 17 amino acids. CDR3 residues: CASSIPSTSGLDNEQFF. The CDR3 DNA reads as TGTGCCAGTAGTATCCCCTCGACTAGCGGGCTTGACAATGAGCAGTTCTTC. The whole variable domain, remainder taken from reference TRBV19 and TRBJ2-1, is DGGITQSPKYLFRKEGQNVTLSCEQNLNHDAMYWYRQDPGQGLRLIYYSQIVNDFQKGDIAEGYSVSREKKESFPLTVTSAQKNPTAFYLCASSIPSTSGLDNEQFFGPGTRLTVL.

The chain joins TRBV20-1 to TRBJ2-7, with TRBD2 matching 9 bases. The germline gives CDR1 DFQATT, CDR2 SNEGSKA (reference sequence). CDR3 length: 15 amino acids. With V trimmed by 0 bases and J by 1 base, 4 bases remained unmatched. The CDR3 region is CSARDLAGKSYEQYF. The CDR3 DNA reads TGCAGTGCTAGAGATCTAGCGGGAAAGTCCTACGAGCAGTACTTC.

This chain connects TRBV20-1 to TRBJ2-1; the match to TRBD2 covers 8 bases. CDR3 length: 15 amino acids. Germline loops: CDR1 DFQATT, CDR2 SNEGSKA (reference sequence). Trimming took 6 bases from V and 3 from J; bases not matched to a gene: 10. The CDR3 DNA follows: TGCAGTGCCTGGACTAGCAGGCAAAACTACAATGAGCAGTTCTTC. Translation: CSAWTSRQNYNEQFF.

The chain recombines TRBV18 with TRBJ2-1; 10 bases align to TRBD2. Germline V gene sequence: CDR1 KGHSH, CDR2 LQKENI. V lost 0 bases to trimming and J lost 10 bases; unmatched junction nucleotides: 6. The CDR3 covers 15 residues. CDR3 bases: TGTGCCAGCTCACCACCGCTAGCGGGAGAGCGCGAGCAGTTCTTC. As protein: CASSPPLAGEREQFF.

The gene calls are TRBV3-1 and TRBJ1-1; D is uncertain. There are 17 residues in the CDR3. Deletions cut 4 bases from V and 0 bases from J, with 18 bases between. CDR1 and CDR2 from the germline V gene are LGHDT and YNNKEL (reference sequence). The DNA of the CDR3 is TGTGCCAGCAGCCCCGCCCCGGCCGTCTCCATGAACACTGAAGCTTTCTTT. Protein: CASSPAPAVSMNTEAFF.

As DNA, the CDR3 is TGCAGTGCCCTTACGGGGGGCGTATATGGCTACACCTTC. This codes for CSALTGGVYGYTF. V and J are TRBV20-1 and TRBJ1-2; D might be TRBD1 (6 bases). CDR1 is DFQATT and CDR2 is SNEGSKA in the germline V gene (reference sequence). The V gene lost 6 bases and the J gene lost 5 bases, with 16 bases spanning the gap. CDR3 length: 13 residues.

The chain combines TRBV30 with TRBJ1-2, with 8 bases matching TRBD1. The CDR3 runs 12 residues. CDR1 is GTSNPN, CDR2 SVGIG, per germline (reference sequence). V lost 2 bases and J lost 7; bases outside the gene matches: 3. The CDR3 spells CAWSTRGPGYTF. For the CDR3, the DNA is TGTGCCTGGAGTACCAGGGGGCCTGGCTACACCTTC.

The chain couples TRBV7-9 to TRBJ1-2; D gene uncertain. Trimming left V 0 bases short and J 1 base short, with 6 bases between. Germline-derived CDR1 and CDR2 are SEHNR and FQNEAQ (reference sequence). This CDR3 is built from 14 residues. The CDR3 protein is CASSLAGRNYGYTF. The CDR3, as DNA: TGTGCCAGCAGCTTAGCCGGGCGTAACTATGGCTACACCTTC.

This chain connects TRBV9 to TRBJ1-6; 7 positions match TRBD1. CDR3 length equals 14 residues. The junction had 6 bases not matched to a gene; V was cut back by 3 bases and J by 9 bases. CDR1 is SGDLS and CDR2 is YYNGEE in the germline V gene. CDR3 coding DNA: TGTGCCAGCAGCGCGGGACCAGGGGGTTCACCCCTCCACTTT. It encodes CASSAGPGGSPLHF.

The chain recombines TRBV9 with TRBJ1-1; D gene uncertain. This CDR3 has 13 amino acids. The germline V gene encodes CDR1 SGDLS and CDR2 YYNGEE. Trimming stripped 4 bases from V and 2 bases from J, with 9 bases between. Here the CDR3 DNA reads TGTGCCAGCAGCCCCGGCCCCAACACTGAAGCTTTCTTT. Protein product: CASSPGPNTEAFF.

This clonotype was seen a single time. This sequence joins TRBV14 and TRBJ1-1, with a weak D call TRBD1 (5 bases). The ends were cut back, 2 bases at V and 4 bases at J, with 17 bases in the middle. Germline V gene lookup returns CDR1 SGHDN and CDR2 FVKESK. The CDR3 has 16 residues. CDR3 sequence: CASSQTRGAGGTEAFF. CDR3 coding DNA: TGTGCCAGCAGCCAAACCCGGGGAGCGGGGGGCACTGAAGCTTTCTTT.

This sequence joins TRBV15 and TRBJ2-7; tentatively, D is TRBD1 or TRBD2 (5 bases each). Trimming removed 1 base at V and 4 bases at J, with 17 bases between. CDR3 length: 16 residues. Germline V CDR1 and CDR2: LNHNV, YYDKDF (reference sequence). Written as DNA, the CDR3 is TGTGCCACCAGCAGAGGGCCAGGGCAGGGAGCTTACGAGCAGTACTTC. This encodes CATSRGPGQGAYEQYF.

Here the CDR3 reads CASSREDLRGYTF. The CDR3, as DNA: TGCGCCAGCAGCCGAGAGGACTTACGCGGCTACACCTTC. The chain combines TRBV4-1 with TRBJ1-2; D is uncertain. Trimming removed 4 bases from V and 8 bases from J, with 14 bases in between. The CDR3 has 13 residues. The germline gives CDR1 MGHRA, CDR2 YSYEKL.

The chain is built from TRBV19 and TRBJ1-5; weak D call: TRBD1 (5 bases). The CDR3 runs to 16 residues. Germline V lookup: CDR1 LNHDA, CDR2 SQIVND (reference sequence). Deletions cut 2 bases from V and 5 bases from J, with 16 bases between. The CDR3 is CASSISSMGTDQPQHF. Here the CDR3 DNA reads TGTGCCAGTAGTATAAGTTCCATGGGGACGGATCAGCCCCAGCATTTT.